This T cell receptor beta chain stems from a study of T cells in Graves' hyperthyroidism and ophthalmopathy (dated by TCRdb to between 2019 and 2020). With regard to the full study: Peripheral blood samples were taken at the time of initial diagnosis, prior to any treatment. To identify TCR V-J signatures that set the groups apart, the researchers used a discovery cohort of 90 to 100 patients, made up of roughly 40 with Graves' ophthalmopathy and 57 with stable Graves' hyperthyroidism. Following sampling, methimazole starting at 30 mg daily was given to hyperthyroidism patients, and high-dose intravenous methylprednisolone was given to ophthalmopathy patients. The roughly 100 discovery patients were randomly split 7:3 into training and test sets. An independent validation cohort of fewer than 20 hyperthyroidism patients and about 16 patients who later progressed to ophthalmopathy tested prospective prediction of ophthalmopathy. The paper describes TCR Vbeta CDR3 sequencing of about 140 peripheral blood samples, made up of 43 ophthalmopathy patients, over 70 hyperthyroidism patients and 17 progressor patients. In several Graves' hyperthyroidism patients, the study also compared T-cell repertoires from thyroid tissue with T-cell repertoires from blood. Results and caveats for the whole study, not just this receptor: No statistical method was used to fix the sample size in advance, and group allocation was not hidden from the investigators. In validation, the model predicted progression to ophthalmopathy with over 65% sensitivity and approximately 72% specificity, a median of about 6.7 months before onset. In cross-validation, a model built on a 13 V-J signature told ophthalmopathy apart from stable hyperthyroidism with roughly 87% sensitivity and about 81% specificity, and in testing the same model reached 80%/75%. Most expanded thyroid clonotypes (frequency above 0.001) were also found in blood, which suggests that blood repertoires may mirror thyroid immune responses.

Notes on this clonotype: It lacks a known antigen. The record has no base qualities; no much larger clone is one base away.

V drops 2 bases and J drops 2 bases, leaving 10 bases in between. For CDR1 and CDR2, the germline V gene lists LGHNA and YNFKEQ. CDR3 length: 15 amino acids, cysteine to phenylalanine. Just the 45-base CDR3 DNA is kept, in frame starting at base 1. Graves' hyperthyroidism was defined as stable when no progression to ophthalmopathy occurred over 18 months of follow-up. Hyperthyroidism patients were newly diagnosed, with disease duration under 2 months, and aged 18 to 65 years. Exclusion was applied to patients with uncontrolled infections, other autoimmune diseases, pregnancy or lactation. Diagnoses relied on clinical symptoms, serum thyroxine and TRAb, thyroid ultrasound and orbital computed tomography. PBMCs were isolated from more than 9 ml of fresh peripheral blood by Ficoll-Paque density gradient centrifugation. Trizol reagent was used to extract total RNA, and RNA quality was then checked on an Agilent 2100 Bioanalyzer.

The TCR beta CDR3 regions were amplified from RNA transcripts. The TCR CDR3 was subjected to a first round of RT-PCR using the HTBI primer set and the Qiagen OneStep RT-PCR kit. A second multiplex PCR round built the libraries, followed by size selection and purification. The libraries were sequenced on an Illumina HiSeq2000 using paired-end 100 bp reads. Turning to the authors' computational methods: SOAPnuke was used to process the raw data, removing reads that contained adapters or uncalled bases, had a mean Phred below 15, or lacked an exact match to the constant primer or identifier. COPE v1.2.5 was used to merge high-quality paired reads, and clonotypes were defined as unique nucleotide sequences. MiTCR v1.1 was used to align the clonotypes against IMGT TRBV, TRBD and TRBJ reference segments. The analysis included only V-J combinations with a frequency above 0.0001, which together covered around 99% of the repertoires. A TCS score was defined as the ratio of F50 (clonal expansion) to E x V (chaos), with BLOSUM62-based TCRdist applied between CDR3 peptides within each V-J. Welch's t-statistics and random forest reduced around 510 V-J features to roughly 13, which were used in a naive Bayes classifier (R e1071). The public reads were reprocessed in TCRdb via fastp at Q25 and MiXCR, keeping in-frame beta chains. Merged by CDR3 protein, the rows form single entries marked with the most common genes and DNA. These V and J calls originate from TCRdb's pipeline instead of the authors' own analysis. A total of about 200,000 distinct CDR3 sequences appear in this sample, less than 20% of them only once. The ten top clones hold roughly 50% of the sample.

The chain employs TRBV4-2 and TRBJ2-1; the D region possibly corresponds to TRBD1 (6 bases align). The sample consisted of blood. The TCR originated in a woman between 50 and 59 years old with Graves' hyperthyroidism. The nucleotide sequence reads as follows: TGTGCCAGCAGCCAACGGACAGCTCCCTACAATGAGCAGTTCTTC. Its protein reads: CASSQRTAPYNEQFF.